These T cell receptor beta chains were read from a single sample in a study of T-cell reconstitution after alpha-beta-depleted transplantation in children. MiXCR, run by TCRdb on the PCR reads, gives a single entry per CDR3 protein. The sample consists of roughly 170,000 distinct CDR3 sequences, around 6.8% of them appearing once. Sequenced here: PBMCs from the stem cell graft donor, sampled from the stem cell graft. The receptors here all came from a human donor who donated a stem cell graft to a child with Wiskott-Aldrich syndrome. CDR3s include the opening cysteine and the closing phenylalanine or tryptophan. Fields, in order: V gene, J gene, D gene, clone size, CDR3 protein, CDR3 DNA. The D gene is left open where the match is weak. Size tells how often a clone was seen (once, few, many) or the class of an expanded clone, and some rows leave it out.

TRBV5-1	TRBJ2-3	NA	NA	CASSLDPASTDTQYF	TGCGCCAGCAGCTTGGATCCGGCTAGCACAGATACGCAGTATTTT
TRBV7-2	TRBJ2-7	TRBD2	many	CASSPTSGGSYEQYF	TGTGCCAGCAGCCCGACTAGCGGGGGGTCCTACGAGCAGTACTTC
TRBV7-9	TRBJ2-2	NA	NA	CASSSPRNTGELFF	TGTGCCAGCAGCTCGCCCCGAAACACCGGGGAGCTGTTTTTT
TRBV30	TRBJ2-2	NA	few	CAWSVILSDELFF	TGTGCCTGGAGTGTTATACTATCCGACGAGCTGTTTTTT
TRBV6-5	TRBJ1-2	NA	many	CASSYEGSHGYTF	TGTGCCAGCAGTTACGAGGGTAGCCATGGCTACACCTTC
TRBV18	TRBJ1-5	NA	few	CASSPLQGVNQPQHF	TGTGCCAGCTCACCACTCCAAGGGGTCAATCAGCCCCAGCATTTT
TRBV29-1	TRBJ2-1	NA	many	CSVRVFGRVWDEQFF	TGCAGCGTACGTGTATTCGGCAGGGTCTGGGATGAGCAGTTCTTC
TRBV4-1	TRBJ1-6	NA	many	CASSQDTPAVLHNSPLHF	TGCGCCAGCAGCCAAGATACCCCCGCTGTATTGCATAATTCACCCCTCCACTTT
TRBV20-1	TRBJ2-3	NA	many	CSAAKADTQYF	TGCAGTGCTGCTAAGGCGGATACGCAGTATTTT
TRBV18	TRBJ2-7	TRBD1	NA	CASSLLPTGGGYEQYF	TGTGCCAGCTCCCTACTACCTACAGGGGGCGGTTACGAGCAGTACTTC
TRBV20-1	TRBJ1-1	TRBD1	many	CSATTGEQYEAFF	TGCAGTGCTACGACAGGGGAACAGTATGAAGCTTTCTTT
TRBV7-2	TRBJ2-7	TRBD1	many	CASSSPGQSSYEQYF	TGTGCCAGCAGCTCTCCGGGACAGTCCTCCTACGAGCAGTACTTC
TRBV9	TRBJ2-1	TRBD2	NA	CASSPRTSGASSYNEQFF	TGTGCCAGCAGCCCCAGGACTAGCGGGGCTAGCTCCTACAATGAGCAGTTCTTC
TRBV5-1	TRBJ2-1	NA	many	CASSSSGSGYLRDEQFF	TGCGCCAGCAGCTCCTCGGGTAGCGGCTACTTAAGGGATGAGCAGTTCTTC
TRBV5-1	TRBJ2-4	NA	many	CASSLGRPITSRNIQYF	TGCGCCAGCAGCTTGGGTCGTCCCATTACGTCGAGGAACATTCAGTACTTC
TRBV30	TRBJ2-7	NA	many	CAWGLGRSYEQYF	TGTGCCTGGGGGCTGGGTCGCTCCTACGAGCAGTACTTC
TRBV27	TRBJ2-5	NA	many	CASTSGARETQYF	TGTGCCAGCACTTCCGGGGCCCGAGAGACCCAGTACTTC
TRBV7-9	TRBJ2-2	NA	many	CASSLASTGELFF	TGTGCCAGCAGCTTAGCGTCCACCGGGGAGCTGTTTTTT
TRBV2	TRBJ2-7	TRBD1	many	CASTGTGGLQEGEQYF	TGTGCCAGCACTGGGACAGGGGGCCTCCAAGAGGGCGAGCAGTACTTC
TRBV9	TRBJ1-2	NA	many	CASSVGGLPESGGYTF	TGTGCCAGCAGCGTAGGGGGCCTCCCTGAGTCGGGTGGCTACACCTTC
TRBV5-1	TRBJ2-3	NA	NA	CASSLEGGTDTQYF	TGCGCCAGCAGCTTGGAAGGCGGCACAGATACGCAGTATTTT
TRBV24-1	TRBJ2-3	NA	many	CATSDPTEGPDTQYF	TGTGCCACCAGTGACCCTACGGAGGGTCCAGATACGCAGTATTTT
TRBV12-3/TRBV12-4	TRBJ1-1	NA	many	CASRKRTAMNTEAFF	TGTGCCAGCAGGAAAAGGACGGCCATGAACACTGAAGCTTTCTTT
TRBV20-1	TRBJ1-1	NA	many	CSARDNGLNTEAFF	TGCAGTGCTAGAGATAATGGTCTGAACACTGAAGCTTTCTTT
TRBV7-2	TRBJ2-4	NA	NA	CASSLALGGIQYF	TGTGCCAGCAGCTTAGCACTAGGTGGGATTCAGTACTTC
TRBV12-3/TRBV12-4	TRBJ2-7	NA	many	CASSLLEKGYEQYF	TGTGCCAGCAGTTTATTGGAGAAGGGGTACGAGCAGTACTTC
TRBV12-3/TRBV12-4	TRBJ2-1	TRBD2	many	CASSPARSGTSNEQFF	TGTGCCAGCAGCCCAGCTCGATCCGGGACTAGCAATGAGCAGTTCTTC
TRBV20-1	TRBJ2-5	NA	many	CSALVGGLETQYF	TGCAGTGCTCTAGTTGGGGGGCTAGAGACCCAGTACTTC
TRBV27	TRBJ2-7	NA	many	CASSLGRTYEQYF	TGTGCCAGCAGTTTGGGCAGAACCTACGAGCAGTACTTC
TRBV5-1	TRBJ2-3	TRBD1	many	CASSLGQGRDTQYF	TGCGCCAGCAGCCTGGGACAGGGAAGAGATACGCAGTATTTT
TRBV20-1	TRBJ2-1	NA	many	CSARDGTYNEQFF	TGCAGTGCTAGAGACGGGACCTACAATGAGCAGTTCTTC
TRBV7-8	TRBJ1-3	NA	NA	CASSLERSGNTIYF	TGTGCCAGCAGCTTAGAACGCTCTGGAAACACCATATATTTT
TRBV25-1	TRBJ1-4	NA	many	CASSELRVEKLFF	TGTGCCAGCAGTGAATTGAGGGTCGAAAAACTGTTTTTT
TRBV28	TRBJ2-5	NA	NA	CASRDTLTQYF	TGTGCCAGCAGGGATACCTTAACCCAGTACTTC
TRBV4-3	TRBJ1-4	NA	many	CASNQDPTSQATNEKLFF	TGCGCCAGCAACCAAGATCCAACCTCCCAGGCAACTAATGAAAAACTGTTTTTT
TRBV7-9	TRBJ2-7	NA	many	CASSQDGGISYEQYF	TGTGCCAGCAGCCAAGACGGGGGAATCTCCTACGAGCAGTACTTC
TRBV18	TRBJ1-1	NA	NA	CASSPGGQDTEAFF	TGTGCCAGCTCACCGGGGGGGCAGGACACTGAAGCTTTCTTT